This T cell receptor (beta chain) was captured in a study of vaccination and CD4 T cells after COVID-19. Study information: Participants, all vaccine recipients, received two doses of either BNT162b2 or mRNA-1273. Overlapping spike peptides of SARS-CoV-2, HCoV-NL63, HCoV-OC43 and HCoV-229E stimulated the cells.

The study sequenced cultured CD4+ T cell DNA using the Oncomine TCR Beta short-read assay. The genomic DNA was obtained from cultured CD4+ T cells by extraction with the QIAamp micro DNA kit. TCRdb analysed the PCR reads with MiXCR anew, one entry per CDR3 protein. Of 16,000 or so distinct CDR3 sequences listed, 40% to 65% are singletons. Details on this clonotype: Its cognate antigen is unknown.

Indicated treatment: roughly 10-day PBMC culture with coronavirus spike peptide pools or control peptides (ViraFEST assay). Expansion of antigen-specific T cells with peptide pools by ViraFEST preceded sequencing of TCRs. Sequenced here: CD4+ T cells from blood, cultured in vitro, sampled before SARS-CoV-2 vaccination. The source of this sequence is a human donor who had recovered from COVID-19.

The CDR3 spells CATSDPTSGRTTDTQYF. The DNA for the CDR3 is TGTGCCACCAGTGATCCTACTAGCGGGAGGACCACAGATACGCAGTATTTT. The chain carries TRBV24-1 and TRBJ2-3; 12 nucleotides line up with TRBD2. V shed 3 bases and J 2 bases; nucleotides not matched to a gene: 5. Looked up from germline, CDR1 is KGHDR and CDR2 is SFDVKD. The CDR3 sequence is 17 residues long.